The 12 T cell receptor beta chains below were found in one sample sequenced in a study of OX40 agonist ivuxolimab in advanced cancers. Clones were sequenced by immunoSEQ multiplex PCR, and TCRdb holds only the in-frame ones, with some missing. The table includes about 48,000 clones, 81% detected once. The sample was CD4+ or CD8+ T cells sorted from blood, taken in a trial of the OX40 agonist ivuxolimab. These receptor sequences come from an adult with an advanced solid tumor such as melanoma, head and neck, liver or kidney cancer.

This clone was seen just once. The chain is built from TRBV10-1 and TRBJ2-5; D possibly corresponds to TRBD1 (5 bases). From germline, CDR1 is WNHNN and CDR2 SYGVQD (reference sequence). V was shortened by 3 bases and J by 4 bases, with 15 bases between the two germline ends. CDR3 size: 15 residues. CDR3 nucleotide sequence: TGCGCCAGCAGTGACCCAACAGGTCCGGGAGAGACCCAGTACTTC. Translated: CASSDPTGPGETQYF.

On this clone: At one boundary the junction diverges from the germline segment, which might be a read error. The chain joins TRBV4-3 to TRBJ2-5, with TRBD1 matching over 7 bases. The germline V gene encodes CDR1 LGHNA and CDR2 YSLEER. CDR3 length: 18 residues. CDR3: CASSQGWNYRGHQETQYF. As DNA, the CDR3 is TGCGCCAGCAGCCAAGGCTGGAACTACAGGGGCCACCAGGAGACCCAGTACTTC.

The chain joins TRBV11-2 to TRBJ1-5, with TRBD1 matching over 11 bases. Trimming removed 3 bases from V and 7 bases from J; junction bases left unmatched: 5. Germline V lookup: CDR1 SGHAT, CDR2 FQNNGV. This CDR3 is built from 15 residues. CDR3 coding DNA: TGTGCCAGCAGCTTCGGGACAGGGGGGTTCCAGCCCCAGCATTTT. The encoded protein is CASSFGTGGFQPQHF.

The rearrangement joins TRBV27 to TRBJ2-7; TRBD1 matches 9 bases. This CDR3 has 14 residues. J was trimmed by 3 bases and V by 6 bases; bases with no gene match: 6. Germline V gene data show CDR1 as MNHEY and CDR2 as SMNVEV (reference sequence). CDR3 coding DNA: TGTGCCAGCAGAGACAGGGGGTCCTTCTACGAGCAGTACTTC. Translating it yields CASRDRGSFYEQYF.

This chain links TRBV11-2 with TRBJ2-1, with D unresolved. V lost 5 bases and J 13 bases, leaving 15 bases between the germline ends. Per germline, CDR1 SGHAT and CDR2 FQNNGV. This CDR3 is 12 amino acids long. The CDR3 region is CASSEIQAEQFF. CDR3 sequence (DNA): TGTGCCAGCAGCGAAATTCAAGCTGAACAGTTCTTC.

The chain links TRBV11-2 to TRBJ2-4, with TRBD1 matching 10 bases. The CDR3 has 17 residues. The germline V gene encodes CDR1 SGHAT and CDR2 FQNNGV. Unmatched junction bases numbered 18, after V lost 4 bases and J lost 12 bases. In DNA, the CDR3 is TGTGCCAGCAGCTCTTTCCGGGACAGGGGCCTGGTTGGCAATCAGTACTTC. Its protein product is CASSSFRDRGLVGNQYF.

The chain carries TRBV7-8 and TRBJ2-3; no clear D gene. CDR1 and CDR2 (germline): SGHVS, FQNEAQ. Trimming cost V 4 bases and J 6 bases, with 11 bases left between them. This CDR3 has 13 residues. CDR3 sequence (DNA): TGTGCCAGCAGCTCGAGGACCGGCGATACGCAGTATTTT. Translation: CASSSRTGDTQYF. The full variable domain, in which reference TRBV7-8 and TRBJ2-3 provide the parts outside the CDR3, is GAGVSQSPRYKVAKRGQDVALRCDPISGHVSLFWYQQALGQGPEFLTYFQNEAQLDKSGLPSDRFFAERPEGSVSTLKIQRTQQEDSAVYLCASSSRTGDTQYFGPGTRLTVL.

CDR3 nucleotide sequence: TGTGCCAGCAGCACCGACAGGGGCGGTATCCAAGAGACCCAGTACTTC. It specifies CASSTDRGGIQETQYF. This chain uses TRBV28 with TRBJ2-5, with 8 bases that match TRBD1. Germline assignment: CDR1 MDHEN and CDR2 SYDVKM. The CDR3 runs to 16 residues. The junction had 10 bases not matched to a gene; V was cut back by 6 bases and J by 1 base.

The chain recombines TRBV5-1 with TRBJ2-5, with 10 bases lining up with TRBD2. Germline lookup yields CDR1 SGHRS and CDR2 YFSETQ. Trimming at V came to 1 base and at J to 6 bases, leaving 6 bases not matched to a gene. CDR3 length: 15 amino acids. CDR3 loop: CASSLSSGSSKTQYF. In DNA, the CDR3 is TGCGCCAGCAGCTTGTCTAGCGGGAGTTCAAAGACCCAGTACTTC.

The chain recombines TRBV28 with TRBJ2-7; 9 bases map to TRBD2. Germline V gives CDR1 MDHEN, CDR2 SYDVKM. CDR3 length: 15 amino acids. Trimming at V came to 3 bases and at J to 3 bases, leaving 6 bases not matched to a gene. Here the CDR3 reads CASSLIAGAYYEQYF. The CDR3 DNA is TGTGCCAGCAGTTTGATAGCGGGAGCTTACTACGAGCAGTACTTC.

This clone was counted a few times. CDR3 residues: CAGKDRLYGYTF. Written as DNA, the CDR3 is TGTGCCGGAAAGGACAGGCTGTATGGCTACACCTTC. This rearrangement joins TRBV7-9 to TRBJ1-2, with 7 bases lining up with TRBD1. Losses at the gene ends were 11 bases for V and 5 bases for J; bases not matched to a gene: 8. This CDR3 comprises 12 residues. CDR1 and CDR2 (germline): SEHNR, FQNEAQ (reference sequence).

The chain uses TRBV16 and TRBJ2-1; 12 bases match TRBD2. The V and J ends lost 4 bases and 8 bases, in that order; junction bases with no gene match: 12. CDR3 size: 17 residues. Germline loops: CDR1 KGHSY, CDR2 FQNENV. CDR3 protein: CASSPRTSGTFSDEQFF. CDR3 coding DNA: TGTGCCAGCAGCCCTAGGACTAGCGGGACCTTTTCGGATGAGCAGTTCTTC.